This TCR beta chain was obtained from a study of blood T cell repertoires in COVID-19. TCRdb's copy holds only in-frame clones and misses some; the assay was immunoSEQ multiplex PCR. The profile shows approximately 230,000 clones, around 86% of them singletons. CDR1 and CDR2 (germline): LGHNA, YNFKEQ. J was trimmed by 8 bases and V by 5 bases; bases with no gene match: 10. The CDR3 contains 15 residues. The specimen was PBMCs or T cells enriched from blood (not recorded which). The sequence was collected from a man younger than 35 who had recovered from COVID-19. The chain couples TRBV4-2 to TRBJ1-4; 8 bases map to TRBD1. CDR3 sequence: CASSERTGMGEKLFF. CDR3 bases: TGTGCCAGCAGCGAAAGGACAGGGATGGGCGAAAAACTGTTTTTT.